Reported below is one T cell receptor (beta chain). Its cognate antigen is unknown. This specimen comes from a study of Ad26.COV2.S vaccination and SARS-CoV-2 variants. The overall study: Intramuscularly, Ad26.COV2.S was given either once or twice, 56 days apart. The study, taken as a whole, reports: The breadth of spike-specific CD8+ and CD4+ T cell responses after vaccination was reportedly substantial.

The treatment was: roughly 19 received Ad26.COV2.S at low or high dose, single or two shots; several received placebo; per-sample allocation not given. At day 63 after the first vaccine or placebo injection, samples were drawn. At a Boston site, the person donating was an adult of 18-55 years. Germline CDR1 and CDR2: SGHVS and FQNEAQ. This CDR3 spans 13 amino acids. V gave up 1 base and J gave up 2 bases, with 3 bases separating them. TCRdb's copy holds only in-frame clones and misses some; the assay was immunoSEQ multiplex PCR. The table shows approximately 410,000 clones, with about 90% occurring only once.

The genes are TRBV7-8 and TRBJ1-5; D gene unclear. The TCR comes from a person aged 18-65 years who received the Ad26.COV2.S COVID-19 vaccine or a placebo. Here the sequenced sample was peripheral blood, taken in a trial of Ad26.COV2.S vaccine versus placebo. For the CDR3, the DNA is TGTGCCAGCAGCTTAGACGGCAATCAGCCCCAGCATTTT. Translated: CASSLDGNQPQHF.